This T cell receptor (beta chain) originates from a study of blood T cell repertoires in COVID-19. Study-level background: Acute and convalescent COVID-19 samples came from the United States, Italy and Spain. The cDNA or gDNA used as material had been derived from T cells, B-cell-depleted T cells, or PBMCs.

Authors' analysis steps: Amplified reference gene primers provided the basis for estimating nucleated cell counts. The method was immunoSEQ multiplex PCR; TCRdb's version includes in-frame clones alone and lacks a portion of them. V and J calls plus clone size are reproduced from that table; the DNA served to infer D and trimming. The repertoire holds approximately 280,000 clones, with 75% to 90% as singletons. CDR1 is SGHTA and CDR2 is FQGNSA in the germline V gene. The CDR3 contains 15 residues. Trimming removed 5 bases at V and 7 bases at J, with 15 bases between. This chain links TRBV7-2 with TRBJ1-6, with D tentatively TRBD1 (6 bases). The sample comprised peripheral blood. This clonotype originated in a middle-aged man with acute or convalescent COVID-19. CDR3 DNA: TGTGCCAGCAGCCCCCAGGGGCAGGGAAATTCACCCCTCCACTTT. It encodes CASSPQGQGNSPLHF.